Listed below are T cell receptor beta chains from one sample, sequenced in a study of cytomegalovirus exposure and HLA in healthy donors. Data came from immunoSEQ multiplex PCR; TCRdb stores just in-frame clones and leaves some out. The sample lists approximately 180,000 clones; approximately 12% were seen once. The sequenced sample was PBMCs. The receptors originated from a man aged 45-65 years in good health and CMV-seropositive. Both conserved end residues are part of each CDR3. Fields, in order: D gene, J gene, clone size, V gene, CDR3 DNA, CDR3 protein. The D gene is left open where the match is weak. The size field is filled for only some rows; it gives once, few, many or a size class.

d_gene: NA
j_gene: TRBJ1-5
abundance: NA
v_gene: TRBV2
CDR3nt: TGTGCCAGCAGTCTAGGGGCGTTCAATCAGCCCCAGCATTTT
CDR3aa: CASSLGAFNQPQHF

d_gene: NA
j_gene: TRBJ2-3
abundance: few
v_gene: TRBV7-2
CDR3nt: TGTGCCAGCAGGCCACTAGAGGGGGGGAGTACGCAGTATTTT
CDR3aa: CASRPLEGGSTQYF

d_gene: NA
j_gene: TRBJ2-5
abundance: NA
v_gene: TRBV6-6
CDR3nt: TGTGCCAGCAGGCCACTCGACTTGAAGACCCAGTACTTC
CDR3aa: CASRPLDLKTQYF

d_gene: NA
j_gene: TRBJ1-2
abundance: few
v_gene: TRBV6-1
CDR3nt: TGTGCCACCCAGGACAGTCCAAATCCATTTAGGGGCTACACCTTC
CDR3aa: CATQDSPNPFRGYTF

d_gene: NA
j_gene: TRBJ2-4
abundance: few
v_gene: TRBV5-4
CDR3nt: TGTGCCAGCAGCTTGGACAGAAGTGGTAACATTCAGTACTTC
CDR3aa: CASSLDRSGNIQYF

d_gene: TRBD1
j_gene: TRBJ1-1
abundance: few
v_gene: TRBV6-1
CDR3nt: TGTGCCAGCAGTTCCGGGACAGGGGGGACTGAAGCTTTCTTT
CDR3aa: CASSSGTGGTEAFF

d_gene: TRBD2
j_gene: TRBJ2-3
abundance: NA
v_gene: TRBV5-4
CDR3nt: TGTGCCAGCAGCCACGGACTAGCGGGGATGGATACGCAGTATTTT
CDR3aa: CASSHGLAGMDTQYF

d_gene: NA
j_gene: TRBJ2-5
abundance: few
v_gene: TRBV5-6
CDR3nt: TGTGCCAGCACCCTATCACCGGGGGGCCTAGAGACCCAGTACTTC
CDR3aa: CASTLSPGGLETQYF

d_gene: NA
j_gene: TRBJ1-2
abundance: NA
v_gene: TRBV2
CDR3nt: TGTGCCAGCTTTTTGCCAGTCGGCTACACCTTC
CDR3aa: CASFLPVGYTF

d_gene: NA
j_gene: TRBJ1-2
abundance: NA
v_gene: TRBV5-8
CDR3nt: TGTGCCAGCAGCTTGCGTCGACTGCTTAACTATGGCTACACCTTC
CDR3aa: CASSLRRLLNYGYTF

d_gene: TRBD2
j_gene: TRBJ2-3
abundance: NA
v_gene: TRBV7-3
CDR3nt: TGTGCCAGCAGCTCGGGACTAGCGGGGTTTGCAGATACGCAGTATTTT
CDR3aa: CASSSGLAGFADTQYF

d_gene: TRBD1
j_gene: TRBJ1-1
abundance: few
v_gene: TRBV7-2
CDR3nt: TGTGCCAGCAGCTCGAGGACAGGGAGGGCTGAAGCTTTCTTT
CDR3aa: CASSSRTGRAEAFF

d_gene: NA
j_gene: TRBJ2-2
abundance: NA
v_gene: TRBV7-6
CDR3nt: TGTGCCAGCAGCTTAGCGCCGGGGGATAACACCGGGGAGCTGTTTTTT
CDR3aa: CASSLAPGDNTGELFF

d_gene: NA
j_gene: TRBJ2-3
abundance: few
v_gene: TRBV29-1
CDR3nt: TGCAGCGTGGCAGGGGTTACTAGCACAGATACGCAGTATTTT
CDR3aa: CSVAGVTSTDTQYF

d_gene: TRBD1
j_gene: TRBJ2-2
abundance: NA
v_gene: TRBV19
CDR3nt: TGTGCCAGTAGTGGTACAGGGGATACCGTCGCCGGGGAGCTGTTTTTT
CDR3aa: CASSGTGDTVAGELFF

d_gene: TRBD1
j_gene: TRBJ2-6
abundance: NA
v_gene: TRBV4-3
CDR3nt: TGCGCCAGCAGCCTCGACAGGGGGACCGGGGCCAACGTCCTGACTTTC
CDR3aa: CASSLDRGTGANVLTF

d_gene: TRBD1
j_gene: TRBJ2-5
abundance: NA
v_gene: TRBV9
CDR3nt: TGTGCCAGCAGCTTAGAGGGACAGGTATTCAGTCAGGAGACCCAGTACTTC
CDR3aa: CASSLEGQVFSQETQYF

d_gene: TRBD2
j_gene: TRBJ2-3
abundance: few
v_gene: TRBV5-6
CDR3nt: TGTGCCAGCAGCCCCCAGCGGGGGGGCGGCACAGATACGCAGTATTTT
CDR3aa: CASSPQRGGGTDTQYF

d_gene: TRBD2
j_gene: TRBJ2-3
abundance: few
v_gene: TRBV2
CDR3nt: TGTGCCGGCACAGCGGGGGGGGCGACAGATACGCAGTATTTT
CDR3aa: CAGTAGGATDTQYF

d_gene: NA
j_gene: TRBJ2-3
abundance: NA
v_gene: TRBV5-4
CDR3nt: TGTGCCAGCAAACCGGGGGGCGCTAGCACAGATACGCAGTATTTT
CDR3aa: CASKPGGASTDTQYF

d_gene: NA
j_gene: TRBJ1-5
abundance: few
v_gene: TRBV7-2
CDR3nt: TGTGCCAGCAGCTTAAACCAGGGGCGGAATCAGCCCCAGCATTTT
CDR3aa: CASSLNQGRNQPQHF

d_gene: TRBD2
j_gene: TRBJ2-6
abundance: NA
v_gene: TRBV9
CDR3nt: TGTGCCAGCAGCGTACTCGCGGGGGGCCTCTCTGGGGCCAACGTCCTGACTTTC
CDR3aa: CASSVLAGGLSGANVLTF

d_gene: TRBD1
j_gene: TRBJ2-3
abundance: NA
v_gene: TRBV15
CDR3nt: TGTGCCACCAGCATCCCGGGACAGGGCGGATTGCGAACAGATACGCAGTATTTT
CDR3aa: CATSIPGQGGLRTDTQYF

d_gene: TRBD2
j_gene: TRBJ2-3
abundance: few
v_gene: TRBV7-2
CDR3nt: TGTGCCAGCAGCTCGACTAGCGGGGGGGCAAGAGATACGCAGTATTTT
CDR3aa: CASSSTSGGARDTQYF

d_gene: TRBD2
j_gene: TRBJ2-3
abundance: NA
v_gene: TRBV9
CDR3nt: TGTGCCAGCAGCGGGGGACTAGCGGATAGCACAGATACGCAGTATTTT
CDR3aa: CASSGGLADSTDTQYF

d_gene: TRBD1
j_gene: TRBJ1-1
abundance: few
v_gene: TRBV4-1
CDR3nt: TGCGCCAGCAGCCCCCCGGGACAGGGCGCCATGAACACTGAAGCTTTCTTT
CDR3aa: CASSPPGQGAMNTEAFF

d_gene: NA
j_gene: TRBJ2-7
abundance: NA
v_gene: TRBV7-8
CDR3nt: TGTGCCAGCAGCTTAGTCTCGACTGACGCTATCGGCGAGCAGTACTTC
CDR3aa: CASSLVSTDAIGEQYF

d_gene: NA
j_gene: TRBJ2-2
abundance: few
v_gene: TRBV10-3
CDR3nt: TGTGCCATCCTACGTGGGGAAGGGGGCCCCGGAATACGGGGGTCGAACACCGGGGAGCTGTTTTTT
CDR3aa: CAILRGEGGPGIRGSNTGELFF